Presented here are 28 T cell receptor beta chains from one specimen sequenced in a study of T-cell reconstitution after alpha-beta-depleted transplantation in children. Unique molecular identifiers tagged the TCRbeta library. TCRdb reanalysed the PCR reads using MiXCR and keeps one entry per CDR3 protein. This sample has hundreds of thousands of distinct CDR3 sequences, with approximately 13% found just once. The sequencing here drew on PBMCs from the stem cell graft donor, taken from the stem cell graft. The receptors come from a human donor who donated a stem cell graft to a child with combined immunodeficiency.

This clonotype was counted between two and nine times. CDR3 sequence reads: CASSSDSGGWTEAFF. The CDR3 nucleotides are TGTGCCAGCAGTAGCGATTCAGGGGGGTGGACTGAAGCTTTCTTT. The genes are TRBV6-1 and TRBJ1-1, with TRBD1 identical over 7 bases. The CDR3 is 15 residues long. Per germline, CDR1 MNHNS and CDR2 SASEGT. After removal of 5 bases from V and 5 bases from J, the junction contained 11 bases not matched to a gene.

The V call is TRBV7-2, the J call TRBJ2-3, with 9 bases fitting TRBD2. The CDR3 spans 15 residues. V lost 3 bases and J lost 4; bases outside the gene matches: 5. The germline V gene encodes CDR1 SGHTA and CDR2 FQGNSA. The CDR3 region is CASSFLAGSADTQYF. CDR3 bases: TGTGCCAGCAGCTTTCTAGCGGGGAGCGCAGATACGCAGTATTTT. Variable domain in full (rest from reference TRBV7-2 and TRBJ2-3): GAGVSQSPSNKVTEKGKDVELRCDPISGHTALYWYRQSLGQGLEFLIYFQGNSAPDKSGLPSDRFSAERTGGSVSTLTIQRTQQEDSAVYLCASSFLAGSADTQYFGPGTRLTVL.

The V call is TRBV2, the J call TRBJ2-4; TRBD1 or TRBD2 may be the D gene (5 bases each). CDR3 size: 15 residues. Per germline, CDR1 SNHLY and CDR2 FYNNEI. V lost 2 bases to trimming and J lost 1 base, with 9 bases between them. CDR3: CASSELEGAKNIQYF. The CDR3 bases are TGTGCCAGCAGTGAACTTGAGGGGGCCAAAAACATTCAGTACTTC.

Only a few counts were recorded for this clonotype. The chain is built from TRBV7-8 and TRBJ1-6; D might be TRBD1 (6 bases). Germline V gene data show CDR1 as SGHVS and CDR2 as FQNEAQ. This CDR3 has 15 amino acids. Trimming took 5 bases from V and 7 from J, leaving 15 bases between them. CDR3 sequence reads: CASSPNRDANSPLHF. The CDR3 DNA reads TGTGCCAGCAGCCCTAACAGGGATGCGAATTCACCCCTCCACTTT. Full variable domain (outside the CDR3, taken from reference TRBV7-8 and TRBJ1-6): GAGVSQSPRYKVAKRGQDVALRCDPISGHVSLFWYQQALGQGPEFLTYFQNEAQLDKSGLPSDRFFAERPEGSVSTLKIQRTQQEDSAVYLCASSPNRDANSPLHFGNGTRLTVT.

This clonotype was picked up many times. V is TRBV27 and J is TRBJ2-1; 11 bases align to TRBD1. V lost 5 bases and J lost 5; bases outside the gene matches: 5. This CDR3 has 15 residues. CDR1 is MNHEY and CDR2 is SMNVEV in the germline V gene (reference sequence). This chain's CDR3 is CASSGGTGGDNEQFF. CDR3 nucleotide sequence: TGTGCCAGCAGTGGGGGGACAGGGGGGGACAATGAGCAGTTCTTC.

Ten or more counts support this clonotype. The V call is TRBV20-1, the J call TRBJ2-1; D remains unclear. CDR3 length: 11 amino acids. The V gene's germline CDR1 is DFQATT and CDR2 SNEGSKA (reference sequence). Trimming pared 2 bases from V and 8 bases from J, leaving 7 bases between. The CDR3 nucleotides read TGCAGTGCTAGAACTACTTATGAGCAGTTCTTC. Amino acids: CSARTTYEQFF.

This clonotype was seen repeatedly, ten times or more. The CDR3 nucleotides are TGTGCCAGCAGCCCCACACAGCCAGGAAACACCATATATTTT. This encodes CASSPTQPGNTIYF. This rearrangement joins TRBV9 to TRBJ1-3; the D is unclear. This CDR3 region has 14 residues. The germline V and J ends were trimmed by 4 bases and 4 bases, with 12 bases remaining between them. Germline-derived CDR1 and CDR2 are SGDLS and YYNGEE.

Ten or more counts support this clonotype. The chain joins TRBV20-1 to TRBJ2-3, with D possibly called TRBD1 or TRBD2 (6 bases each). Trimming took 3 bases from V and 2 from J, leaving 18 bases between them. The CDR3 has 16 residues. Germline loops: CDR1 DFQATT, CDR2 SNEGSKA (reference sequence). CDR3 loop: CSASGDRGDNTDTQYF. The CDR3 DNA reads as TGCAGTGCTAGCGGGGATCGCGGGGACAACACAGATACGCAGTATTTT.

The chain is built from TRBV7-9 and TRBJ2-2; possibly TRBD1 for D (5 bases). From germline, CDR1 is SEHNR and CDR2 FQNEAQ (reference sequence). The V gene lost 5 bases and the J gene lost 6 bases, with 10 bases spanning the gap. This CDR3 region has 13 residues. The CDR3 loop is CASSPRVAGELFF. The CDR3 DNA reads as TGTGCCAGCAGCCCCAGGGTCGCCGGGGAGCTGTTTTTT. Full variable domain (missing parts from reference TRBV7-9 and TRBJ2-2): DTGVSQNPRHKITKRGQNVTFRCDPISEHNRLYWYRQTLGQGPEFLTYFQNEAQLEKSRLLSDRFSAERPKGSFSTLEIQRTEQGDSAMYLCASSPRVAGELFFGEGSRLTVL.

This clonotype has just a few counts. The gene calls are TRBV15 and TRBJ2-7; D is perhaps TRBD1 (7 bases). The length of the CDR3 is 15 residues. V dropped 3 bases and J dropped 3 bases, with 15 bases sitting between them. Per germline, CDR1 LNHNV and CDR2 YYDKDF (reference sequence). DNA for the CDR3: TGTGCCACCAGCAGGATCAGGGGGGTGGACTACGAGCAGTACTTC. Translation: CATSRIRGVDYEQYF.

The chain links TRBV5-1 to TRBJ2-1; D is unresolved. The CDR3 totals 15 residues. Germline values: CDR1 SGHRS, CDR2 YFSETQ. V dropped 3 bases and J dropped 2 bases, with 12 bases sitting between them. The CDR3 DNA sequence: TGCGCCAGCAGCTGGGCCCGGGCCCCCTACAATGAGCAGTTCTTC. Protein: CASSWARAPYNEQFF.

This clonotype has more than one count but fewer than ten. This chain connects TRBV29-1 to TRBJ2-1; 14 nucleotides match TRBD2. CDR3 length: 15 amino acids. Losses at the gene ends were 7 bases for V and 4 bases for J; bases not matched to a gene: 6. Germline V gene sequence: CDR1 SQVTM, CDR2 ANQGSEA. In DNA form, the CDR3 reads TGCAGCGCCGCTAGGACTAGCGGGGGGTACAATGAGCAGTTCTTC. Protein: CSAARTSGGYNEQFF.

In nucleotides, the CDR3 is TGCAGCGTTGCTCAGGGAAGCTCCTACGAGCAGTACTTC. It is translated as CSVAQGSSYEQYF. V and J are TRBV29-1 and TRBJ2-7, with D possibly TRBD1 on 5 matching bases. There are 13 residues in the CDR3. V was pared by 4 bases and J by 0 bases, with 10 bases between. Germline CDR1 SQVTM, CDR2 ANQGSEA.

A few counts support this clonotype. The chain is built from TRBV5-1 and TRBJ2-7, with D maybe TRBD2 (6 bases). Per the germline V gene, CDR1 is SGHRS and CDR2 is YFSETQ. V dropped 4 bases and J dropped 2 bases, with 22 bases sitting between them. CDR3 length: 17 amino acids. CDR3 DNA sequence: TGCGCCAGCAGCCCCCCAGCAGCAGGAGGGCCTCCCTACGAGCAGTACTTC. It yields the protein CASSPPAAGGPPYEQYF.

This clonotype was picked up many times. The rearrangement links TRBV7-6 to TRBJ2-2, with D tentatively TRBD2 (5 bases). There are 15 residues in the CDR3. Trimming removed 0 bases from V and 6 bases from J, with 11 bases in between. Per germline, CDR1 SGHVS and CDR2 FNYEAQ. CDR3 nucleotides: TGTGCCAGCAGCTTAGCGGGAGCGTGGTCCGGGGAGCTGTTTTTT. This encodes CASSLAGAWSGELFF.

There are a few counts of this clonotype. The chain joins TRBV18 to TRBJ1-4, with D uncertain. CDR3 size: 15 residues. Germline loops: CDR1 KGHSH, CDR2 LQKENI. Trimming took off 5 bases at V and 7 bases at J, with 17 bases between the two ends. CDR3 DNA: TGTGCCAGCTCAATTAACTCTCCGGGTGGTGAAAAACTGTTTTTT. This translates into CASSINSPGGEKLFF.

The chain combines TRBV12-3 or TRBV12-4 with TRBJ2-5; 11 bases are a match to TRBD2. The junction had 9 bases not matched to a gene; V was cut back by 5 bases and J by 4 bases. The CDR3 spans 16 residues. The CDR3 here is CASSRPTSGSAETQYF. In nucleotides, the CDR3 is TGTGCCAGCAGTCGCCCAACTAGCGGGAGTGCAGAGACCCAGTACTTC.

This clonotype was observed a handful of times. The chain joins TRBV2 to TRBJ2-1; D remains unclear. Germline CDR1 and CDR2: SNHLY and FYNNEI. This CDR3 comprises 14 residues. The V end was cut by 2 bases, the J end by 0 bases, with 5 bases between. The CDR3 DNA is TGTGCCAGCAGTGAAACACCCTCCTACAATGAGCAGTTCTTC. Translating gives CASSETPSYNEQFF. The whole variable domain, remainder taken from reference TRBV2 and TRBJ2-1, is EPEVTQTPSHQVTQMGQEVILRCVPISNHLYFYWYRQILGQKVEFLVSFYNNEISEKSEIFDDQFSVERPDGSNFTLKIRSTKLEDSAMYFCASSETPSYNEQFFGPGTRLTVL.

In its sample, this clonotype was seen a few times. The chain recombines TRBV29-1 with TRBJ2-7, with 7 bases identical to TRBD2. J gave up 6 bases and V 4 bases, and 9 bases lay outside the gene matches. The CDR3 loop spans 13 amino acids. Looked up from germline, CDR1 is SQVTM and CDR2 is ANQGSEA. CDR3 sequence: CSVVRTSSSEQYF. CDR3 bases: TGCAGCGTTGTGAGGACTAGTTCAAGCGAGCAGTACTTC.

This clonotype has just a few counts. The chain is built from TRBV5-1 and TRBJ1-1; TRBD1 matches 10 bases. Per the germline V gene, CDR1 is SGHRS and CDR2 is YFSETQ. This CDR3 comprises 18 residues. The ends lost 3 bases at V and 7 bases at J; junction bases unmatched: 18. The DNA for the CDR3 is TGCGCCAGCAGCTCTAAGGTTTACGTCGGGACAGGGGCCATTGAAGCTTTCTTT. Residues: CASSSKVYVGTGAIEAFF.

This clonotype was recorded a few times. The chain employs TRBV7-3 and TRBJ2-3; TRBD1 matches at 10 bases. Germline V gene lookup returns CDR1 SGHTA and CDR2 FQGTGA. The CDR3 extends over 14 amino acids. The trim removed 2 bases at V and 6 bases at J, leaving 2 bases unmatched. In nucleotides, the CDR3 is TGTGCCAGCAGCTTAGACAGGGGGCACGATACGCAGTATTTT. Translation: CASSLDRGHDTQYF. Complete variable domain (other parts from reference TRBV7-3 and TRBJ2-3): GAGVSQTPSNKVTEKGKYVELRCDPISGHTALYWYRQSLGQGPEFLIYFQGTGAADDSGLPNDRFFAVRPEGSVSTLKIQRTERGDSAVYLCASSLDRGHDTQYFGPGTRLTVL.

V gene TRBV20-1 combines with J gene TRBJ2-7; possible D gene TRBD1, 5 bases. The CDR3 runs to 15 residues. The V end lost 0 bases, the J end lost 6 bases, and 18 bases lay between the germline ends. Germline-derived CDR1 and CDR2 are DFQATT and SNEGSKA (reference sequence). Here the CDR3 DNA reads TGCAGTGCTAGAGATGAGGTGGGCAGGGTGGGCGAGCAGTACTTC. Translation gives CSARDEVGRVGEQYF.

The CDR3 loop is CASNGDRGPDTQYF. The DNA for the CDR3 is TGTGCCAGCAACGGAGACAGGGGGCCAGATACGCAGTATTTT. The chain links TRBV2 to TRBJ2-3; 10 nucleotides match TRBD1. The germline CDR1 and CDR2 sequences are SNHLY and FYNNEI. The length of the CDR3 is 14 residues. V gave up 7 bases and J gave up 4 bases; unmatched junction bases: 5.

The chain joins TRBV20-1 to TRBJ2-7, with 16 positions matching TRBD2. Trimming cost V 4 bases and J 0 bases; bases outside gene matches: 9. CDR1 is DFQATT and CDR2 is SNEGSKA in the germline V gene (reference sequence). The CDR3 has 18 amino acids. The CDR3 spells CSAIRGLAGGPVSYEQYF. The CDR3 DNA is TGCAGTGCTATTAGGGGACTAGCGGGAGGGCCGGTCTCCTACGAGCAGTACTTC.

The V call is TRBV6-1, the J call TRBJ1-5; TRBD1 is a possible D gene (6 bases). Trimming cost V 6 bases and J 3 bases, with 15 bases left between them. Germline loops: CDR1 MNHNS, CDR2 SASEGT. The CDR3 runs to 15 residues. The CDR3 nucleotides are TGTGCCAGCAGCCGATCAGGGGATCCCAATCAGCCCCAGCATTTT. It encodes CASSRSGDPNQPQHF.

The chain's CDR3 is CASSPSGVSNQPQHF. DNA for the CDR3: TGTGCCAGCAGCCCTTCAGGGGTTAGCAATCAGCCCCAGCATTTT. The chain uses TRBV7-9 and TRBJ1-5; the D gene is possibly TRBD1 (6 bases). Germline lookup yields CDR1 SEHNR and CDR2 FQNEAQ (reference sequence). Trimming stripped 5 bases from V and 0 bases from J, with 11 bases between. This CDR3 is built from 15 residues.

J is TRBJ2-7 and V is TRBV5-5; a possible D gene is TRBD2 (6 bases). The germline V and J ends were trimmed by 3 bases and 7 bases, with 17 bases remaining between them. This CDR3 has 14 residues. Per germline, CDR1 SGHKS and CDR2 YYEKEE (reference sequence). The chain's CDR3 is CASSWGRTSWEQYF. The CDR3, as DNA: TGTGCCAGCAGCTGGGGGAGGACCTCGTGGGAGCAGTACTTC.

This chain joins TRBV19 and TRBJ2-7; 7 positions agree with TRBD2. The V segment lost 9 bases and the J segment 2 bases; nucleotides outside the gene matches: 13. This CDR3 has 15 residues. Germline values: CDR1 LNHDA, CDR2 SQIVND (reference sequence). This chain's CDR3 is CASRLGTTATYEQYF. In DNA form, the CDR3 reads TGTGCCAGCAGACTCGGGACTACAGCAACCTACGAGCAGTACTTC.